The source of this T cell receptor beta chain is a study of T cells after yellow fever vaccination. In its sample, this clonotype was seen a few times. Its target is not known. General study findings and limits: Most primary-vaccination clones recurred post-booster (approximately 96% CD4, around 88% CD8).

TCRdb re-analysed the 5' RACE reads in MiXCR, keeping a single row per CDR3 protein. The data hold roughly 320,000 distinct CDR3 sequences, with around 10% observed a single time. This specimen was CD4+ T cells sorted from PBMCs, taken 45 days after the yellow fever booster vaccination. This receptor was identified in a man aged 18 to 29 who received the YFV17D yellow fever vaccine.

The chain's CDR3 is CASSPPQGSTDTQYF. The CDR3 nucleotides read TGTGCCAGCAGCCCTCCACAGGGAAGCACAGATACGCAGTATTTT. The chain couples TRBV3-1 to TRBJ2-3; D is possibly TRBD1 (6 bases). Deletions cut 4 bases from V and 0 bases from J, with 11 bases between. Germline CDR1 reads LGHDT; CDR2 reads YNNKEL (reference sequence). This CDR3 contains 15 residues.